The rows below give T cell receptor beta chains drawn from one sample of a study of sequential checkpoint blockade in melanoma. Sequenced by immunoSEQ multiplex PCR; TCRdb stores in-frame clones only, minus some. The table shows roughly 1,900 clones, with under 30% occurring only once. Sequenced material: tumor tissue (inferred from file names), taken from a patient given nivolumab and ipilimumab in sequence. Receptor source: a human donor with melanoma. Each CDR3 is given with its conserved first and last residue. The order of the fields is clone size, D gene, J gene, V gene, CDR3 protein, CDR3 DNA. D genes are given only for firm matches. Rows give clone size only sometimes, using once, few, many, or a class for an expanded clone.

few	-	TRBJ2-2	TRBV7-5	CASSLRLDTGELFF	TGTGCCAGCAGCTTAAGATTGGATACCGGGGAGCTGTTTTTT
-	-	TRBJ2-7	TRBV6-8	CAISIEARTYEQYF	TGTGCCATCAGCATCGAGGCCAGAACCTACGAGCAGTACTTC
-	TRBD1	TRBJ2-6	TRBV5-1	CASSFWTGKTSGANVLTF	TGCGCCAGCAGCTTTTGGACAGGGAAAACCTCTGGGGCCAACGTCCTGACTTTC
few	-	TRBJ1-4	TRBV6-8	CASSSLRRANEKLFF	TGTGCCAGCAGCTCCCTCCGTAGGGCTAATGAAAAACTGTTTTTT
few	-	TRBJ1-4	TRBV6-8	CASSSGTYDEKLFF	TGTGCCAGCAGCTCCGGGACGTACGATGAAAAACTGTTTTTT
-	-	TRBJ2-4	TRBV14	CASSQQRIQYF	TGTGCCAGCAGCCAACAACGCATTCAGTACTTC
few	TRBD1	TRBJ2-6	TRBV6-8	CASRRSGTGGVGANVLTF	TGTGCCAGCAGGCGTAGCGGGACAGGGGGAGTTGGGGCCAACGTCCTGACTTTC
-	TRBD1	TRBJ2-7	TRBV11-3	CASSRLNRGYEQYF	TGTGCCAGCAGCCGCCTGAACAGGGGCTACGAGCAGTACTTC
medium-sized	-	TRBJ2-2	TRBV8-2	CASSLTTRRLTGELFF	TGTGCCAGCAGTCTCACGACTCGGCGCCTAACCGGGGAGCTGTTTTTT
few	-	TRBJ2-2	TRBV6-8	CASRYLGLAGELFF	TGTGCCAGCCGATACTTGGGGTTGGCCGGGGAGCTGTTTTTT
few	-	TRBJ2-7	TRBV11-3	CASSLDWSAYEQYF	TGTGCCAGCAGCTTAGATTGGTCCGCCTACGAGCAGTACTTC
few	TRBD1	TRBJ1-4	TRBV7-6	CASSLGQGGINEKLFF	TGTGCCAGCAGCTTAGGCCAGGGGGGGATAAATGAAAAACTGTTTTTT
-	TRBD1	TRBJ1-5	TRBV18	CASSRDREQPQHF	TGTGCCAGCTCAAGGGACAGGGAACAGCCCCAGCATTTT
-	-	TRBJ1-6	TRBV14	CASSHAAAGYSPLHF	TGTGCCAGCAGCCATGCCGCCGCGGGGTATTCACCCCTCCACTTT
-	TRBD1	TRBJ2-1	TRBV11-1	CASSQPLTGGWNEQFF	TGTGCCAGCAGCCAACCCTTGACAGGGGGCTGGAATGAGCAGTTCTTC
-	-	TRBJ1-6	TRBV9	CASSSGLNSPLHF	TGTGCCAGCAGTTCGGGCCTTAATTCACCCCTCCACTTT
-	TRBD1	TRBJ1-5	TRBV28	CASSQHRGGSQPQHF	TGTGCCAGCAGCCAACACAGGGGAGGCAGTCAGCCCCAGCATTTT
few	-	TRBJ1-3	TRBV23-1	CASSLDRGNTIYF	TGCGCCAGCAGCTTAGACAGAGGAAACACCATATATTTT
few	TRBD1	TRBJ2-1	TRBV11-3	CASSRDGTGYNEQFF	TGTGCCAGCAGCCGCGACGGGACAGGCTACAATGAGCAGTTCTTC